The 26 T cell receptor beta chains given below trace back to one sample, sequenced in a study of OX40 agonist ivuxolimab in advanced cancers. Clones were sequenced by immunoSEQ multiplex PCR, and TCRdb holds only the in-frame ones, with some missing. The sample lists under 85,000 clones; 88% were seen once. Source: CD4+ or CD8+ T cells sorted from blood, taken in a trial of the OX40 agonist ivuxolimab. These receptor sequences come from an adult with an advanced solid tumor such as melanoma, head and neck, liver or kidney cancer.

A few counts support this clone. The CDR3 loop is CASSKDASSEQFF. Written as DNA, the CDR3 is TGTGCCAGCAGCAAAGATGCCTCATCTGAGCAGTTCTTC. This chain joins TRBV21-1 and TRBJ2-1. TRBV21-1 is listed as a pseudogene. This CDR3 region has 13 residues.

The V and J genes are TRBV7-9 and TRBJ2-1, with TRBD1 matching 8 bases. V was clipped by 1 base and J by 0 bases; unmatched bases: 2. This CDR3 comprises 16 residues. Germline lookup yields CDR1 SEHNR and CDR2 FQNEAQ (reference sequence). The CDR3 DNA is TGTGCCAGCAGCTTAGGGACAGGGAGCTCCTACAATGAGCAGTTCTTC. This gives the protein CASSLGTGSSYNEQFF. Full variable domain (outside the CDR3, taken from reference TRBV7-9 and TRBJ2-1): DTGVSQNPRHKITKRGQNVTFRCDPISEHNRLYWYRQTLGQGPEFLTYFQNEAQLEKSRLLSDRFSAERPKGSFSTLEIQRTEQGDSAMYLCASSLGTGSSYNEQFFGPGTRLTVL.

The rearrangement uses TRBV5-8 and TRBJ2-5; D possibly corresponds to TRBD2 (6 bases). V lost 0 bases, J lost 5 bases, and 23 bases lay in between. Germline V gives CDR1 SGHTS, CDR2 YDEGEE. The CDR3 has 18 amino acids. Here the CDR3 reads CASSLAGVGGGIGETQYF. In DNA, the CDR3 is TGTGCCAGCAGCTTGGCGGGAGTCGGGGGTGGAATTGGGGAGACCCAGTACTTC. The variable domain in full, completed from reference TRBV5-8 and TRBJ2-5, reads EAGVTQSPTHLIKTRGQQATLRCSPISGHTSVYWYQQALGLGLQFLLWYDEGEERNRGNFPPRFSGRQFPNYSSELNVNALELEDSALYLCASSLAGVGGGIGETQYFGPGTRLLVL.

The chain carries TRBV27 and TRBJ1-1; D gene unclear. Per germline, CDR1 MNHEY and CDR2 SMNVEV (reference sequence). CDR3 length: 13 residues. Trimming removed 8 bases from V and 0 bases from J, with 10 bases in between. The CDR3 nucleotides read TGTGCCAGCGCCGGGATTTTGAACACTGAAGCTTTCTTT. Protein: CASAGILNTEAFF.

The chain is built from TRBV18 and TRBJ1-1; D is perhaps TRBD1 (5 bases). CDR1 and CDR2 (germline): KGHSH, LQKENI. V was cut by 3 bases and J by 0 bases, with 14 bases left in between. This CDR3 region has 16 residues. This CDR3 is CASSPNEGTLNTEAFF. DNA for the CDR3: TGTGCCAGCTCACCGAACGAGGGGACCTTGAACACTGAAGCTTTCTTT.

V gene TRBV30 combines with J gene TRBJ2-7; a weak D match, TRBD1 (5 bases). CDR1 and CDR2 (germline): GTSNPN, SVGIG (reference sequence). V was cut by 2 bases and J by 3 bases, with 8 bases left in between. The CDR3 is made up of 12 amino acids. CDR3 region: CAWSPQGYEQYF. In DNA, the CDR3 is TGTGCCTGGAGTCCCCAGGGCTACGAGCAGTACTTC.

The V gene is TRBV5-1, the J gene TRBJ2-5, with D perhaps given as TRBD1 or TRBD2 (5 bases each). The CDR3 is 14 residues long. CDR1 SGHRS and CDR2 YFSETQ come from the germline V gene. V was shortened by 5 bases and J by 4 bases, with 15 bases between the two germline ends. CDR3 sequence (DNA): TGCGCCAGCAGTAATGGGGGAGTTCGAGAGACCCAGTACTTC. It yields the protein CASSNGGVRETQYF.

J is TRBJ2-7 and V is TRBV5-4; tentatively, D is TRBD2 (5 bases). Germline assignment: CDR1 SGHNT and CDR2 YYREEE (reference sequence). The germline V and J ends were trimmed by 2 bases and 3 bases, with 15 bases remaining between them. The CDR3 consists of 15 residues. The CDR3 reads CASSFAGLGVYEQYF. CDR3 coding DNA: TGTGCCAGCAGCTTCGCGGGCCTCGGGGTCTACGAGCAGTACTTC.

This clone was observed a handful of times. The chain joins TRBV5-4 to TRBJ1-3; a possible D gene is TRBD1 (6 bases). Germline V lookup: CDR1 SGHNT, CDR2 YYREEE (reference sequence). The CDR3 covers 14 residues. V lost 4 bases and J lost 3, with 11 bases in between. CDR3 nucleotides: TGTGCCAGCAGCCCCACAGGGTATGGAAACACCATATATTTT. Its protein is CASSPTGYGNTIYF.

J is TRBJ2-5 and V is TRBV30, with TRBD2 matching over 8 bases. The CDR3 covers 14 residues. Germline assignment: CDR1 GTSNPN and CDR2 SVGIG (reference sequence). V dropped 1 base and J dropped 1; count of bases not matched to a gene: 2. CDR3 sequence: CAWSAGGAQETQYF. DNA of the CDR3: TGTGCCTGGAGTGCGGGGGGGGCCCAAGAGACCCAGTACTTC.

This clone was found once. The rearrangement joins TRBV28 to TRBJ1-2, with TRBD1 matching over 7 bases. Per the germline V gene, CDR1 is MDHEN and CDR2 is SYDVKM. The CDR3 is 14 amino acids. Trimming at V came to 5 bases and at J to 8 bases, leaving 11 bases not matched to a gene. The CDR3 nucleotides read TGTGCCAGCAGTAACCCCGCAGGGGGAGGAGGCTACACCTTC. Translated, it gives CASSNPAGGGGYTF.

This clone was detected once. CDR3 residues: CASSQVGITYNEQFF. In DNA form, the CDR3 reads TGCGCCAGCAGCCAAGTGGGAATAACCTACAATGAGCAGTTCTTC. The chain carries TRBV4-1 and TRBJ2-1, with D unresolved. With 1 base removed from V and 2 bases from J, the gap between germline ends came to 9 bases. From germline, CDR1 is MGHRA and CDR2 YSYEKL. The CDR3 is 15 residues long.

The chain combines TRBV5-1 with TRBJ2-3; no reliable D call. Germline V lookup: CDR1 SGHRS, CDR2 YFSETQ. This CDR3 spans 13 amino acids. V was trimmed by 2 bases and J by 0 bases, leaving 4 bases between them. The CDR3 loop reads CASSFGSTDTQYF. For the CDR3, the DNA is TGCGCCAGCAGCTTCGGCAGCACAGATACGCAGTATTTT.

The gene calls are TRBV5-1 and TRBJ2-2; 8 bases are a match to TRBD1. Unmatched junction bases numbered 5, after V lost 3 bases and J lost 1 base. CDR1 is SGHRS and CDR2 is YFSETQ in the germline V gene. This CDR3 is built from 16 residues. The CDR3 DNA reads TGCGCCAGCAGCTGGACAGGGCCCCTGAACACCGGGGAGCTGTTTTTT. Amino acid sequence: CASSWTGPLNTGELFF.

This clone was found once. V usage is TRBV27 and J usage is TRBJ2-7; D unclear. Trimming cost V 5 bases and J 6 bases, with 17 bases left between them. The germline V gene has CDR1 MNHEY and CDR2 SMNVEV (reference sequence). This CDR3 has 14 amino acids. The CDR3 coding sequence is TGTGCCAGCAGTGTCTGGGCAGGTTCCGGCGAGCAGTACTTC. Its protein product is CASSVWAGSGEQYF.

V usage is TRBV2 and J usage is TRBJ2-2; 10 nucleotides match TRBD2. From germline, CDR1 is SNHLY and CDR2 FYNNEI. The CDR3 totals 15 residues. V shed 6 bases, J shed 1 base, and the junction held 2 bases outside the gene matches. The CDR3 bases are TGTGCCAGCAGACTAGCGGGGATGAACACCGGGGAGCTGTTTTTT. This encodes CASRLAGMNTGELFF.

This chain links TRBV27 with TRBJ2-3; D may correspond to TRBD1 or TRBD2 (5 bases each). The CDR3 contains 14 residues. Germline assignment: CDR1 MNHEY and CDR2 SMNVEV (reference sequence). The ends were cut back, 5 bases at V and 4 bases at J, with 13 bases in the middle. The CDR3 bases are TGTGCCAGCAGTGGGACGGGATTCCCAGATACGCAGTATTTT. This translates into CASSGTGFPDTQYF.

This chain links TRBV9 with TRBJ2-2, with 7 bases fitting TRBD2. The CDR3 has 14 residues. J lost 4 bases, V lost 3 bases, and 3 bases had no gene match. The germline CDR1 and CDR2 sequences are SGDLS and YYNGEE. CDR3 in amino acids: CASSAGGSTGELFF. The CDR3, as DNA: TGTGCCAGCAGCGCGGGCGGGAGCACCGGGGAGCTGTTTTTT.

The gene calls are TRBV19 and TRBJ2-5; the match to TRBD1 covers 10 bases. The V segment lost 4 bases and the J segment 5 bases; nucleotides outside the gene matches: 10. The CDR3 spans 16 residues. Germline V CDR1 and CDR2: LNHDA, SQIVND (reference sequence). The CDR3 nucleotides read TGTGCCAGTAGTACCTGGACAGGGGGTCGATCCGAGACCCAGTACTTC. Translation gives CASSTWTGGRSETQYF.

The chain is built from TRBV2 and TRBJ2-3; TRBD2 aligns across 10 bases. Unmatched junction bases numbered 8, after V lost 6 bases and J lost 2 bases. The CDR3 runs to 16 residues. Germline values: CDR1 SNHLY, CDR2 FYNNEI. CDR3 amino acids: CASSTNSGRITDTQYF. In DNA, the CDR3 is TGTGCCAGCAGCACAAATAGCGGGAGGATCACAGATACGCAGTATTTT.

This clone appeared a single time. The chain uses TRBV28 and TRBJ2-7; D is undetermined. The CDR3 totals 14 residues. V was clipped by 5 bases and J by 0 bases, with 11 bases between them. Germline V CDR1 and CDR2: MDHEN, SYDVKM. CDR3: CASSPYRSSYEQYF. CDR3 sequence (DNA): TGTGCCAGCAGTCCCTACAGAAGCTCCTACGAGCAGTACTTC.

The rearrangement uses TRBV19 and TRBJ2-2; 9 nucleotides line up with TRBD1. The germline V gene has CDR1 LNHDA and CDR2 SQIVND (reference sequence). The CDR3 covers 14 residues. V was pared by 7 bases and J by 5 bases, with 5 bases of the junction left unmatched. CDR3 coding DNA: TGTGCCAGTACTAAGGGACAGGGAACCGGGGAGCTGTTTTTT. Protein product: CASTKGQGTGELFF.

The chain links TRBV7-3 to TRBJ1-2; D is ambiguous. Germline V gene data show CDR1 as SGHTA and CDR2 as FQGTGA. The CDR3 consists of 13 residues. The V gene lost 2 bases and the J gene lost 2 bases, with 6 bases spanning the gap. In DNA, the CDR3 is TGTGCCAGCAGCTTAGACGGGAACTATGGCTACACCTTC. Translated: CASSLDGNYGYTF.

The chain combines TRBV11-1 with TRBJ2-1; 7 positions agree with TRBD2. Trimming removed 5 bases from V and 4 bases from J; junction bases left unmatched: 5. CDR1 SGHAT and CDR2 FQDESV come from the germline V gene (reference sequence). The CDR3 contains 14 residues. CDR3 nucleotide sequence: TGTGCCAGCAGCCCCGGACTAGATTACAATGAGCAGTTCTTC. Translating it yields CASSPGLDYNEQFF.

There are a few counts of this clone. This rearrangement joins TRBV7-2 to TRBJ2-4; 8 bases fit TRBD2. CDR3 length equals 13 residues. CDR1 is SGHTA, CDR2 FQGNSA, per germline. V dropped 3 bases and J dropped 9; count of bases not matched to a gene: 4. The CDR3 sequence: CASSLGLVGIQYF. CDR3 sequence (DNA): TGTGCCAGCAGCTTGGGACTAGTGGGCATTCAGTACTTC.

This clone was counted a single time. The chain recombines TRBV5-1 with TRBJ2-6; D gene ambiguous. The CDR3 loop spans 14 amino acids. Germline values: CDR1 SGHRS, CDR2 YFSETQ. V was trimmed by 4 bases and J by 0 bases, leaving 5 bases between them. The CDR3, as DNA: TGCGCCAGCAGCGACGGCTCTGGGGCCAACGTCCTGACTTTC. Amino acids: CASSDGSGANVLTF. Combining the CDR3 with reference TRBV5-1 and TRBJ2-6 gives the whole variable domain KAGVTQTPRYLIKTRGQQVTLSCSPISGHRSVSWYQQTPGQGLQFLFEYFSETQRNKGNFPGRFSGRQFSNSRSEMNVSTLELGDSALYLCASSDGSGANVLTFGAGSRLTVL.